This T cell receptor beta chain came from a study of T cell repertoires in cytomegalovirus infection. Study overall: Public TCR beta signatures provided an indication of both CMV infection and a matching HLA type.

There are 12 residues in the CDR3. Deletions cut 3 bases from V and 4 bases from J, with 9 bases between. Per germline, CDR1 DFQATT and CDR2 SNEGSKA (reference sequence). Each CDR3 protein is one row after TCRdb ran MiXCR on the reads. The sample yields a few hundred thousand distinct CDR3 sequences, around 27% seen once. Sequencing was carried out using PBMCs. The origin of this receptor is a human donor in good health (CMV status not recorded). Some clones in this sample may be carry-over from other donors' samples. The J gene is TRBJ2-5, the V gene TRBV20-1; D call uncertain. The DNA for the CDR3 is TGCAGTGCTAGCGGGCCCAGAGAGACCCAGTACTTC. Translated, it gives CSASGPRETQYF.